These T cell receptor beta chains were read from a single sample in a study of T cells in Graves' hyperthyroidism and ophthalmopathy. MiXCR was run by TCRdb on the multiplex PCR reads, yielding one entry per CDR3 protein. The sample contains about 350,000 distinct CDR3 sequences, around 14% of which appear only once. Sequenced input: blood. The receptor source for this set is a woman aged 30 to 39 with Graves' hyperthyroidism. Both conserved end residues are part of each CDR3. The D gene is left open where the match is weak. Where a row states a size, it is once, few, many or the class of an expanded clone; other rows omit it.

CASRVSAAYEQYF	TGTGCCAGCAGGGTTAGCGCCGCCTACGAGCAGTACTTC	TRBJ2-7	.	many	TRBV28
CASSLFSEQYF	TGTGCCAGCAGCTTGTTTTCCGAGCAGTACTTC	TRBJ2-7	.	.	TRBV5-6
CAWSVWDRVNEQYF	TGTGCCTGGAGTGTCTGGGACAGGGTAAACGAGCAGTACTTC	TRBJ2-7	TRBD1	.	TRBV30
CASSDGDSNQPQHF	TGTGCCAGCAGCGACGGGGATAGCAATCAGCCCCAGCATTTT	TRBJ1-5	.	few	TRBV9
CASSYGDEQFF	TGTGCCAGCAGTTACGGGGATGAGCAGTTCTTC	TRBJ2-1	.	few	TRBV6-2/TRBV6-3
CASSRTSGNEQYF	TGTGCCAGCTCACGGACTAGCGGGAACGAGCAGTACTTC	TRBJ2-7	TRBD2	many	TRBV18
CASSLRGWGQSGTGASGANVLTF	TGTGCCAGCAGCCTTAGGGGGTGGGGTCAATCCGGGACAGGGGCCTCTGGGGCCAACGTCCTGACTTTC	TRBJ2-6	TRBD1	few	TRBV11-2
CASAGETEPNYGYTF	TGTGCCAGCGCGGGGGAGACAGAACCTAACTATGGCTACACCTTC	TRBJ1-2	.	many	TRBV7-8
CATGTLNTGELFF	TGTGCCACCGGGACATTGAACACCGGGGAGCTGTTTTTT	TRBJ2-2	.	.	TRBV10-3
CSASRWDSTDTQYF	TGCAGTGCTAGTAGGTGGGATAGCACAGATACGCAGTATTTT	TRBJ2-3	.	many	TRBV20-1
CASSLSGRFYGYTF	TGTGCCAGCAGTTTGAGCGGGCGTTTCTATGGCTACACCTTC	TRBJ1-2	.	.	TRBV27
CASSSIDRGAYEQYF	TGTGCCAGCAGCTCAATCGACAGGGGGGCCTACGAGCAGTACTTC	TRBJ2-7	TRBD1	.	TRBV13
CSGASGREEQFF	TGCAGTGGGGCTAGCGGGAGAGAGGAGCAGTTCTTC	TRBJ2-1	TRBD2	many	TRBV20-1